Below, 27 T cell receptor beta chains from the same sample are listed, as sequenced in a study of T cells in Graves' hyperthyroidism and ophthalmopathy. It was RNA transcripts that yielded the amplified TCR beta CDR3 regions. Using the HTBI primer set, a first-round RT-PCR was run on the TCR CDR3. In TCRdb, the multiplex PCR reads were re-called with MiXCR into one record per CDR3 protein. The sample yields a few hundred thousand distinct CDR3 sequences, approximately 17% seen once. Sample: blood. These receptors came from a man in his late teens or twenties with Graves' ophthalmopathy.

The chain employs TRBV12-3 or TRBV12-4 and TRBJ1-6; possibly TRBD1 for D (5 bases). V shed 5 bases and J shed 2 bases, with 16 bases lying between them. The CDR3 has 17 amino acids. The CDR3 protein is CASSLSGSDTYNSPLHF. In DNA form, the CDR3 reads TGTGCCAGCAGTCTCTCGGGGTCGGACACCTATAATTCACCCCTCCACTTT.

This rearrangement joins TRBV4-1 to TRBJ1-1; 12 nucleotides match TRBD1. V was clipped by 4 bases and J by 6 bases; unmatched bases: 12. CDR3 size: 17 residues. CDR1 and CDR2 (germline): MGHRA, YSYEKL. This CDR3 is CASSRTQGTGGNSEAFF. The CDR3 DNA reads as TGCGCCAGCAGCCGCACCCAAGGGACAGGGGGCAACTCTGAAGCTTTCTTT.

This clonotype was seen repeatedly, ten times or more. This sequence may be a read error, since a much larger clone differs from it by one base. The chain carries TRBV2 and TRBJ2-1; D uncertain. The J call may not be correct, given that the DNA end is closer to TRBJ2-7. CDR1 and CDR2 (germline): SNHLY, FYNNEI. The CDR3 is 15 amino acids. The CDR3 here is CASRQRDESYNEQYF. CDR3 coding DNA: TGTGCCAGCAGACAACGAGACGAAAGCTACAATGAGCAGTACTTC.

This clonotype was counted at least ten times. As DNA, the CDR3 is TGTGCCAGCCCCAATGCGGGGGGAGCAGAGACCCAGTACTTC. Translating gives CASPNAGGAETQYF. The chain is built from TRBV12-3 or TRBV12-4 and TRBJ2-5, with 8 bases that match TRBD2. V lost 8 bases, J lost 4 bases, and 9 bases stayed unmatched. The CDR3 totals 14 residues.

This clonotype was counted at least ten times. The chain joins TRBV11-2 to TRBJ1-1, with a tentative D call TRBD1 (5 bases). Looked up from germline, CDR1 is SGHAT and CDR2 is FQNNGV. V gave up 3 bases and J gave up 8 bases, with 13 bases separating them. The CDR3 has 13 residues. CDR3 residues: CASSFLDSGEAFF. The CDR3 DNA is TGTGCCAGCAGCTTTTTAGACAGTGGAGAAGCTTTCTTT.

This clonotype was detected many times. J is TRBJ2-7 and V is TRBV28; no firm D call. Trimming took off 3 bases at V and 1 base at J, with 7 bases between the two ends. Germline-derived CDR1 and CDR2 are MDHEN and SYDVKM. The CDR3 has 13 amino acids. The CDR3 spells CASSFPESYEQYF. The CDR3 DNA follows: TGTGCCAGCAGTTTTCCGGAATCCTACGAGCAGTACTTC.

CDR3 region: CASSPQGNEKLFF. In DNA, the CDR3 is TGTGCCAGCTCACCACAGGGTAATGAAAAACTGTTTTTT. The chain carries TRBV18 and TRBJ1-4; D remains ambiguous. The CDR3 consists of 13 residues. CDR1 is KGHSH and CDR2 is LQKENI in the germline V gene. V lost 1 base and J lost 4, with 4 bases in between.

V usage is TRBV19 and J usage is TRBJ1-5; D not certain. This CDR3 is 14 amino acids long. Trimming cost V 6 bases and J 3 bases, with 12 bases left between them. Germline loops: CDR1 LNHDA, CDR2 SQIVND (reference sequence). CDR3: CASRLRNTNQPQHF. The CDR3 nucleotides read TGTGCCAGTAGACTCCGGAATACCAATCAGCCCCAGCATTTT.

This clonotype occurred many times. The chain uses TRBV3-1 and TRBJ2-7, with 11 bases lining up with TRBD2. Unmatched junction bases numbered 2, after V lost 1 base and J lost 0 bases. The CDR3 covers 16 residues. Per the germline V gene, CDR1 is LGHDT and CDR2 is YNNKEL (reference sequence). The DNA of the CDR3 is TGTGCCAGCAGCCAAGGCCTAGCGGGGGGCTCCTACGAGCAGTACTTC. Amino acids: CASSQGLAGGSYEQYF.

The V gene is TRBV27, the J gene TRBJ1-2; D not resolved. The germline V gene has CDR1 MNHEY and CDR2 SMNVEV (reference sequence). The CDR3 contains 13 residues. Between the trimmed V and J ends, which lost 4 bases and 2 bases, there was a span of 8 bases. CDR3 bases: TGTGCCAGCAGTTCGATGCGGAACTATGGCTACACCTTC. This translates into CASSSMRNYGYTF.

The chain links TRBV4-1 to TRBJ2-7; D is unresolved. Deletions cut 0 bases from V and 0 bases from J, with 15 bases between. The germline V gene has CDR1 MGHRA and CDR2 YSYEKL. CDR3 length equals 17 residues. The CDR3 spells CASSQDYLGGDSYEQYF. The CDR3 DNA follows: TGCGCCAGCAGCCAAGATTATCTTGGCGGTGACTCCTACGAGCAGTACTTC.

This clonotype was detected only a few times. The gene calls are TRBV6-2 or TRBV6-3 and TRBJ2-1; possibly TRBD1 for D (5 bases). CDR3 length: 14 residues. The V gene's germline CDR1 is MNHEY and CDR2 SVGEGT. Trimming removed 6 bases from V and 3 bases from J, with 12 bases in between. CDR3 protein: CASSQGSLYNEQFF. In nucleotides, the CDR3 is TGTGCCAGCAGCCAGGGATCCCTCTACAATGAGCAGTTCTTC.

J is TRBJ2-6 and V is TRBV4-1; the D gene is possibly TRBD2 (5 bases). In germline, CDR1 is MGHRA, CDR2 YSYEKL. Trimming shortened V by 7 bases and J by 0 bases, and 10 bases separated the two germline ends. CDR3 size: 15 residues. This CDR3 reads CASTYRDSGANVLTF. The CDR3 region has the DNA TGCGCCAGCACGTACCGGGACTCTGGGGCCAACGTCCTGACTTTC.

This clonotype was seen many times. The chain employs TRBV12-3 or TRBV12-4 and TRBJ1-5, with D perhaps matching TRBD1 (5 bases). The CDR3 contains 14 residues. V was clipped by 6 bases and J by 6 bases, with 15 bases between them. Written as DNA, the CDR3 is TGTGCCAGCAGAGCTCCAGGGAGCGGTCAGCCCCAGCATTTT. The encoded protein is CASRAPGSGQPQHF.

The CDR3 DNA reads as TGTGCCAGCAGCTTAAGAAGGGGAAACACCGGGGAGCTGTTTTTT. Translated, it gives CASSLRRGNTGELFF. The chain recombines TRBV7-3 with TRBJ2-2; D possibly corresponds to TRBD1 (5 bases). V was shortened by 1 base and J by 2 bases, with 8 bases between the two germline ends. CDR3 size: 15 residues. The germline CDR1 and CDR2 sequences are SGHTA and FQGTGA.

The sample holds many counts of this clonotype. The rearrangement uses TRBV18 and TRBJ1-2; tentative D call: TRBD1 (5 bases). Germline CDR1 reads KGHSH; CDR2 reads LQKENI. Deletions cut 3 bases from V and 7 bases from J, with 12 bases between. There are 13 residues in the CDR3. The CDR3 protein is CASSPSDTRGYTF. The CDR3 bases are TGTGCCAGCTCACCTTCGGACACACGTGGCTACACCTTC.

Many counts were recorded for this clonotype. The V and J genes are TRBV2 and TRBJ1-5; 10 bases are a match to TRBD1. V was clipped by 7 bases and J by 6 bases; unmatched bases: 6. This CDR3 has 14 residues. The V gene's germline CDR1 is SNHLY and CDR2 FYNNEI. The CDR3 DNA is TGTGCCAGCAAAATGGGACAGGGGCCTCAGCCCCAGCATTTT. The encoded protein is CASKMGQGPQPQHF.

The genes are TRBV29-1 and TRBJ1-6, with D uncertain. Germline V gene sequence: CDR1 SQVTM, CDR2 ANQGSEA. The CDR3 totals 14 residues. V lost 5 bases to trimming and J lost 5 bases, with 13 bases between them. In nucleotides, the CDR3 is TGCAGCGTTCAGGAACAGACTCATAATTCACCCCTCCACTTT. Translated: CSVQEQTHNSPLHF.

The J gene is TRBJ1-4, the V gene TRBV5-1; the D gene is possibly TRBD1 (6 bases). This CDR3 has 14 amino acids. CDR1 and CDR2 from the germline V gene are SGHRS and YFSETQ. Trimming cost V 4 bases and J 6 bases, with 13 bases left between them. CDR3 loop: CASSTTGMDEKLFF. The CDR3 nucleotides are TGCGCCAGCAGCACAACAGGGATGGATGAAAAACTGTTTTTT.

Only a few counts were recorded for this clonotype. V is TRBV7-9 and J is TRBJ2-3; D possibly corresponds to TRBD1 (6 bases). With 2 bases removed from V and 5 bases from J, the gap between germline ends came to 20 bases. The CDR3 runs 17 residues. CDR1 is SEHNR and CDR2 is FQNEAQ in the germline V gene (reference sequence). DNA of the CDR3: TGTGCCAGCAGCTTAAGGCTTGGACAGACCTCCGGAGATACGCAGTATTTT. Translating it yields CASSLRLGQTSGDTQYF.

A few counts support this clonotype. The chain uses TRBV7-9 and TRBJ2-1, with 9 bases fitting TRBD1. The CDR3 is 16 residues long. The trim removed 4 bases at V and 5 bases at J, leaving 9 bases unmatched. CDR1 and CDR2 (germline): SEHNR, FQNEAQ (reference sequence). The CDR3 DNA sequence: TGTGCCAGCAGCTCACCCGGGACAGGGCGGGACAATGAGCAGTTCTTC. It is translated as CASSSPGTGRDNEQFF. The whole variable domain, remainder taken from reference TRBV7-9 and TRBJ2-1, is DTGVSQNPRHKITKRGQNVTFRCDPISEHNRLYWYRQTLGQGPEFLTYFQNEAQLEKSRLLSDRFSAERPKGSFSTLEIQRTEQGDSAMYLCASSSPGTGRDNEQFFGPGTRLTVL.

This clonotype was recorded only once. The CDR3 sequence: CSVGQGNEQFF. The CDR3 DNA reads TGCAGCGTTGGACAGGGGAATGAGCAGTTCTTC. This chain links TRBV29-1 with TRBJ2-1; 8 nucleotides align to TRBD1. Looked up from germline, CDR1 is SQVTM and CDR2 is ANQGSEA. V lost 4 bases to trimming and J lost 7 bases; unmatched junction nucleotides: 0. The CDR3 runs to 11 residues.

This clonotype was seen only a few times. This chain links TRBV18 with TRBJ1-4, with TRBD1 as a possible D gene (5 bases). The CDR3 length is 14 residues. V was shortened by 2 bases and J by 7 bases, with 11 bases between the two germline ends. The germline gives CDR1 KGHSH, CDR2 LQKENI. The CDR3 nucleotides read TGTGCCAGCTCACCAGGGGCGCAGGGTGAAAAACTGTTTTTT. Translation: CASSPGAQGEKLFF.

Ten or more counts support this clonotype. V and J are TRBV28 and TRBJ1-1; possible D gene TRBD1, 6 bases. Germline loops: CDR1 MDHEN, CDR2 SYDVKM. CDR3 length: 15 residues. V was trimmed by 6 bases and J by 0 bases, leaving 14 bases between them. The CDR3 nucleotides read TGTGCCAGCAGGTCGGGGGGGCCCTTGAACACTGAAGCTTTCTTT. It is translated as CASRSGGPLNTEAFF.

This clonotype was picked up a small number of times. A much larger clonotype is one base distant, so this may be a read error. The chain couples TRBV28 to TRBJ2-1; the D gene is possibly TRBD1 (5 bases). This CDR3 has 14 residues. Germline V gene sequence: CDR1 MDHEN, CDR2 SYDVKM. CDR3 DNA: TGTGCCAGCAGTTTAAGGGGATCCTACAATGAGCAGCTCTTC. Encoded protein: CASSLRGSYNEQLF.

This clonotype was seen only a few times. The V gene is TRBV6-6, the J gene TRBJ1-5, with TRBD1 matching over 9 bases. The CDR3 runs to 18 residues. The J segment lost 7 bases and the V segment lost 0 bases, leaving 13 bases of the junction unmatched. Germline CDR1 is MNHNY and CDR2 is SVGAGI (reference sequence). The CDR3 DNA reads TGTGCCAGCAGTTACTCCACCTTTCTAGACAGGGGGAAACAGCCCCAGCATTTT. The encoded protein is CASSYSTFLDRGKQPQHF.

This clonotype has a count of ten or more. The CDR3 coding sequence is TGTGCCAGCAGCCGGACAGGGGGCGGACCCGAAACCCCCAATCAGCCCCAGCATTTT. Translated, it gives CASSRTGGGPETPNQPQHF. This sequence joins TRBV12-3 or TRBV12-4 and TRBJ1-5, with 11 bases matching TRBD1. V gave up 6 bases and J gave up 3 bases; unmatched junction bases: 16. There are 19 residues in the CDR3.